The clone carrying this TCR beta chain was counted a single time. The target antigen is unknown. With 3 bases clipped from V and 7 bases from J, the junction kept 6 bases outside the gene matches. This CDR3 contains 14 residues. CDR1 is KGHSH and CDR2 is LQKENI in the germline V gene. The record originates from a study of cytomegalovirus exposure and HLA in healthy donors. Study outcomes and limitations: Later analysis suggested links between common viral pathogens and several top significant clusters. Earlier analysis looked at TCR beta V segments, and most were productive about 87% or about 30% of the time.

Amplification used 60 Vbeta primers and 13 Jbeta primers. Profiled with immunoSEQ multiplex PCR; TCRdb holds only in-frame clones, not every one. In the table there are approximately 58,000 clones, roughly 83% of which are singletons. Sequenced material: PBMCs. This sequence was found in a man younger than 40 in good health and CMV-seronegative. The chain has TRBV18 and TRBJ2-5, with 9 bases that match TRBD2. CDR3 residues: CASSPPSGTGTQYF. In nucleotides, the CDR3 is TGTGCCAGCTCACCCCCTAGCGGGACGGGGACCCAGTACTTC.